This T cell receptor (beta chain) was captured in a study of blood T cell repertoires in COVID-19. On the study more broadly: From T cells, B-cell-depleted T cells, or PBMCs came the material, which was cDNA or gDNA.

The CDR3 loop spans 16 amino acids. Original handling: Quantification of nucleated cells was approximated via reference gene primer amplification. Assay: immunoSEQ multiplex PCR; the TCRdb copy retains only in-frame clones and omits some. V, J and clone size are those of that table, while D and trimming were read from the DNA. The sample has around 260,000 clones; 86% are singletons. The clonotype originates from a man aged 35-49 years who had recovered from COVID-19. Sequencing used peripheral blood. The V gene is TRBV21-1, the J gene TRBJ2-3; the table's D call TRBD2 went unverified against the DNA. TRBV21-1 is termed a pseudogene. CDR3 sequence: CASSKASGGGTDTQYF. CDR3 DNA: TGTGCCAGCAGCAAAGCCTCGGGGGGGGGAACAGATACGCAGTATTTT.